This T cell receptor beta chain is from a study of blood T cell repertoires in COVID-19. In the study overall: Both acute and convalescent COVID-19 samples were obtained from the United States, Italy and Spain. In each case, the material was cDNA or gDNA derived from T cells, B-cell-depleted T cells, or PBMCs.

The CDR3 is 16 amino acids. The germline gives CDR1 SGDLS, CDR2 YYNGEE. Germline trimming cut 3 bases from V and 4 bases from J; bases unmatched to any gene: 7. Source study methods: Using reference gene primer amplification, nucleated cell counts were estimated. TCRdb's copy holds only in-frame clones and misses some; the assay was immunoSEQ multiplex PCR. The DNA was the basis for D and trimming; V, J and clone size are from that table. The sample lists about 150,000 clones, about 85% seen once, with 4% to 5% in the top ten. The TCR was taken from a woman aged 60-70 years with active or convalescent COVID-19. The J gene is TRBJ2-3, the V gene TRBV9; 11 nucleotides align to TRBD2. The sequenced material came from peripheral blood. CDR3 in amino acids: CASSEVAGGRADTQYF. CDR3 in DNA: TGTGCCAGCAGCGAGGTAGCGGGGGGGCGGGCAGATACGCAGTATTTT.